The 25 T cell receptor beta chains presented below share a single source sample, sequenced in a study of memory CD4+ T cells and cytomegalovirus serostatus (dated by TCRdb to between 2017 and 2020). Single viable CD3+CD4+CD8-CD45RO+ cells were sorted as memory CD4+ T cells on a FACSAria II. To prepare the library, the immunoSEQ multiplex PCR assay was applied. Not all clones reach the TCRdb copy of this immuneACCESS table, which keeps in-frame sequences only. Checked studies attribute under half of the gap to unresolved V genes and leave the rest unexplained. Across this sample there are tens of thousands of clones, with more than 75% seen only once. Together, the top ten hold approximately 0.4% of the sample. Material for sequencing was memory CD4+ T cells from blood. The receptors were sampled from an adult in good health and CMV-seronegative.

The chain couples TRBV4-3 to TRBJ1-5; D gene unclear. Trimming pared 3 bases from V and 4 bases from J, leaving 7 bases between. The CDR3 totals 13 residues. Germline V gene data show CDR1 as LGHNA and CDR2 as YSLEER. This CDR3 reads CASSHERNQPQHF. For the CDR3, the DNA is TGCGCCAGCAGCCATGAGAGAAATCAGCCCCAGCATTTT.

This rearrangement joins TRBV2 to TRBJ2-1, with 7 bases that match TRBD2. The CDR3 has 15 amino acids. CDR1 is SNHLY, CDR2 FYNNEI, per germline. Losses at the gene ends were 2 bases for V and 10 bases for J; bases not matched to a gene: 11. For the CDR3, the DNA is TGTGCCAGCAGTGAAAGGGGACTACTTAATGCAGAGCAGTTCTTC. Its translation: CASSERGLLNAEQFF.

The rearrangement joins TRBV7-6 to TRBJ1-1, with unresolved D. V shed 5 bases and J shed 5 bases, with 6 bases lying between them. CDR1 and CDR2 from the germline V gene are SGHVS and FNYEAQ. The CDR3 has 11 residues. The CDR3 sequence: CASSPGTEAFF. CDR3 nucleotides: TGTGCCAGCAGCCCCGGGACTGAAGCTTTCTTT.

J is TRBJ2-7 and V is TRBV6-1; possible D gene TRBD2, 6 bases. The CDR3 totals 15 residues. Germline V gene data show CDR1 as MNHNS and CDR2 as SASEGT. Deletions cut 7 bases from V and 6 bases from J, with 22 bases between. The CDR3 DNA sequence: TGTGCCAGCACCCGGAGGGAGCAACGGGGAGGCGAGCAGTACTTC. Residues: CASTRREQRGGEQYF.

The chain is built from TRBV5-6 and TRBJ1-5, with D possibly being TRBD1 (5 bases). This CDR3 region has 13 residues. Per germline, CDR1 SGHDT and CDR2 YYEEEE. The V end was cut by 3 bases, the J end by 4 bases, with 8 bases between. The CDR3 bases are TGTGCCAGCAGCTCTGGGGGTAATCAGCCCCAGCATTTT. The encoded protein is CASSSGGNQPQHF.

This sequence joins TRBV27 and TRBJ2-7; D perhaps matches TRBD2 (6 bases). V gave up 3 bases and J gave up 6 bases, with 9 bases separating them. This CDR3 is built from 12 residues. Germline V gives CDR1 MNHEY, CDR2 SMNVEV (reference sequence). The CDR3, as DNA: TGTGCCAGCAGTTTGGAGGGGCGCGAGCAGTACTTC. It yields the protein CASSLEGREQYF.

The chain has TRBV7-6 and TRBJ2-7; maybe TRBD1 (6 bases). CDR3 size: 15 residues. CDR1 SGHVS and CDR2 FNYEAQ come from the germline V gene. V was shortened by 1 base and J by 0 bases, with 10 bases between the two germline ends. DNA for the CDR3: TGTGCCAGCAGCTTAGGGACAGCGAACTCCTACGAGCAGTACTTC. Translated: CASSLGTANSYEQYF.

The rearrangement joins TRBV28 to TRBJ1-5, with 9 positions matching TRBD1. The CDR3 covers 15 residues. V trimming: 6 bases; J trimming: 3 bases; junction bases outside the gene matches: 6. CDR1 is MDHEN, CDR2 SYDVKM, per germline. The CDR3: CASRSRQGDNQPQHF. For the CDR3, the DNA is TGTGCCAGCAGGTCCAGACAGGGGGACAATCAGCCCCAGCATTTT.

This clone was seen once. V and J are TRBV11-2 and TRBJ1-6; D not certain. The CDR3 loop spans 15 amino acids. V dropped 1 base and J dropped 10 bases, with 14 bases sitting between them. Germline V gene data show CDR1 as SGHAT and CDR2 as FQNNGV. CDR3 amino acids: CASSLGAIPGSPLHF. The CDR3 DNA follows: TGTGCCAGCAGCTTAGGGGCGATCCCCGGGTCACCCCTCCACTTT.

The table lists this clone with a count of one. This chain connects TRBV5-5 to TRBJ2-1, with D uncertain. V lost 2 bases to trimming and J lost 0 bases, with 6 bases between them. CDR3 length equals 14 residues. CDR1 and CDR2 from the germline V gene are SGHKS and YYEKEE (reference sequence). The CDR3 loop reads CASSFLLSYNEQFF. CDR3 bases: TGTGCCAGCAGCTTCCTTCTCTCCTACAATGAGCAGTTCTTC.

V is TRBV28 and J is TRBJ2-1, with a weak D call TRBD1 (5 bases). The CDR3 extends over 16 amino acids. Trimming stripped 5 bases from V and 3 bases from J, with 17 bases between. Germline loops: CDR1 MDHEN, CDR2 SYDVKM. The CDR3 DNA follows: TGTGCCAGCAGTCCGTTCCTGCAGGGCTACTACAATGAGCAGTTCTTC. Encoded protein: CASSPFLQGYYNEQFF.

This chain joins TRBV9 and TRBJ2-5; D unclear. The CDR3 consists of 15 residues. Germline-derived CDR1 and CDR2 are SGDLS and YYNGEE. V was clipped by 3 bases and J by 5 bases, with 17 bases between them. For the CDR3, the DNA is TGTGCCAGCAGCGCCCATACTAACCCGGAGGAGACCCAGTACTTC. As protein: CASSAHTNPEETQYF.

V and J are TRBV18 and TRBJ2-3, with no clear D. The CDR3 extends over 14 amino acids. CDR1 and CDR2 from the germline V gene are KGHSH and LQKENI. V lost 2 bases to trimming and J lost 2 bases, with 8 bases between them. This CDR3 reads CASSPGHYTDTQYF. The CDR3 nucleotides read TGTGCCAGCTCACCAGGTCACTACACAGATACGCAGTATTTT.

Here the CDR3 DNA reads TGTGCCAGCAGGCAGCAGGAGGGTGGCTACACCTTC. Its translation: CASRQQEGGYTF. The chain is built from TRBV25-1 and TRBJ1-2; D unclear. Germline CDR1 and CDR2: MGHDK and SYGVNS. V was cut by 6 bases and J by 7 bases, with 12 bases left in between. This CDR3 has 12 residues.

V is TRBV7-3 and J is TRBJ2-3; D tentatively reads TRBD1 or TRBD2 (5 bases each). CDR3 length equals 15 residues. Trimming cost V 4 bases and J 6 bases, with 17 bases left between them. Germline CDR1 is SGHTA and CDR2 is FQGTGA. CDR3 residues: CASSSLVGTWDTQYF. As DNA, the CDR3 is TGTGCCAGCAGCTCCTTAGTGGGGACCTGGGATACGCAGTATTTT.

J is TRBJ1-2 and V is TRBV20-1, with a tentative D call TRBD1 (6 bases). CDR3 length: 11 amino acids. Germline values: CDR1 DFQATT, CDR2 SNEGSKA (reference sequence). V was pared by 7 bases and J by 5 bases, with 11 bases between. DNA for the CDR3: TGCAGTGGAGGGGGACCTTATGGCTACACCTTC. Translating it yields CSGGGPYGYTF.

The chain combines TRBV7-2 with TRBJ2-3; no firm D call. Per the germline V gene, CDR1 is SGHTA and CDR2 is FQGNSA. The germline V and J ends were trimmed by 3 bases and 6 bases, with 13 bases remaining between them. CDR3 length equals 14 residues. The CDR3 nucleotides read TGTGCCAGCAGCTTTACTGGGGTCAGGGATACGCAGTATTTT. This codes for CASSFTGVRDTQYF.

The chain recombines TRBV30 with TRBJ1-3, with unresolved D. V was trimmed by 6 bases and J by 0 bases, leaving 18 bases between them. The length of the CDR3 is 16 residues. CDR1 GTSNPN and CDR2 SVGIG come from the germline V gene (reference sequence). The CDR3 nucleotides are TGTGCCTGCCTCCCCGGACCGACGATCTCTGGAAACACCATATATTTT. This codes for CACLPGPTISGNTIYF.

The chain is built from TRBV19 and TRBJ1-2; perhaps TRBD1 as D (5 bases). CDR1 LNHDA and CDR2 SQIVND come from the germline V gene (reference sequence). V lost 8 bases and J lost 1, with 11 bases in between. The CDR3 totals 13 residues. CDR3 residues: CASAAQGNYGYTF. The DNA for the CDR3 is TGTGCCAGTGCAGCTCAGGGTAACTATGGCTACACCTTC.

V is TRBV11-1 and J is TRBJ2-7; D not certain. The CDR3 extends over 15 amino acids. CDR1 is SGHAT and CDR2 is FQDESV in the germline V gene (reference sequence). V lost 1 base and J 3 bases, leaving 13 bases between the germline ends. CDR3 region: CASSLEGQPSYEQYF. CDR3 sequence (DNA): TGTGCCAGCAGCTTAGAGGGTCAGCCGAGCTACGAGCAGTACTTC.

The J gene is TRBJ1-3, the V gene TRBV6-4, with D unresolved. Germline V gene sequence: CDR1 MRHNA, CDR2 SNTAGT. This CDR3 spans 13 amino acids. Trimming took off 3 bases at V and 2 bases at J, with 5 bases between the two ends. CDR3 nucleotides: TGTGCCAGCAGTGAAAGTACTGGAAACACCATATATTTT. Translating gives CASSESTGNTIYF.

The gene calls are TRBV7-9 and TRBJ1-2; TRBD1 might be the D (5 bases). This CDR3 is 12 amino acids long. V shed 3 bases and J shed 9 bases, with 11 bases lying between them. Germline CDR1 SEHNR, CDR2 FQNEAQ (reference sequence). Here the CDR3 reads CASSFGGDRYTF. CDR3 DNA sequence: TGTGCCAGCAGCTTTGGGGGGGATCGCTACACCTTC.

The chain joins TRBV7-2 to TRBJ1-3; D not certain. Trimming took 6 bases from V and 0 from J, leaving 12 bases between them. Germline V gene sequence: CDR1 SGHTA, CDR2 FQGNSA. The CDR3 loop spans 15 amino acids. The CDR3 coding sequence is TGTGCCAGCAGGTCCGATCCCAGCTCTGGAAACACCATATATTTT. It codes for CASRSDPSSGNTIYF.

The rearrangement links TRBV7-9 to TRBJ2-2; D perhaps matches TRBD2 (5 bases). The CDR3 sequence is 15 residues long. The germline V and J ends were trimmed by 2 bases and 6 bases, with 13 bases remaining between them. Germline CDR1 SEHNR, CDR2 FQNEAQ (reference sequence). The CDR3 DNA is TGTGCCAGCAGCTTAAAATATTTGGAGGCCGGGGAGCTGTTTTTT. The encoded protein is CASSLKYLEAGELFF.

This clone was detected only a few times. The chain recombines TRBV29-1 with TRBJ1-2, with D unresolved. The V end lost 3 bases, the J end lost 5 bases, and 7 bases lay between the germline ends. CDR1 is SQVTM and CDR2 is ANQGSEA in the germline V gene. CDR3 length: 11 residues. This chain's CDR3 is CSVDAGYGYTF. The DNA of the CDR3 is TGCAGCGTTGATGCTGGTTATGGCTACACCTTC.